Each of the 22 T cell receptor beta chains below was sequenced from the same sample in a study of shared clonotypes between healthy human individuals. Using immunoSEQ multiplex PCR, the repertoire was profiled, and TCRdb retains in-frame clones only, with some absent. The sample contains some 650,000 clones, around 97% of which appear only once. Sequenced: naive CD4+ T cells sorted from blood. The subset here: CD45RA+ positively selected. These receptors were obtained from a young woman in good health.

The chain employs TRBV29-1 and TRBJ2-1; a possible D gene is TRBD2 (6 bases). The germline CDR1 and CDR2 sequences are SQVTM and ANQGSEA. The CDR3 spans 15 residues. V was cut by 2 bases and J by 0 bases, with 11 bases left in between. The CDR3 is CSVEQAGFSYNEQFF. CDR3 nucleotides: TGCAGCGTTGAACAGGCGGGATTCTCCTACAATGAGCAGTTCTTC.

CDR3 in DNA: TGTGCCAGCAGCCACCTAGGGGTCACAGATACGCAGTATTTT. Its protein is CASSHLGVTDTQYF. The chain employs TRBV14 and TRBJ2-3; D is possibly TRBD1 (5 bases). Trimming left V 3 bases short and J 2 bases short, with 9 bases between. The CDR3 totals 14 residues. Germline CDR1 reads SGHDN; CDR2 reads FVKESK.

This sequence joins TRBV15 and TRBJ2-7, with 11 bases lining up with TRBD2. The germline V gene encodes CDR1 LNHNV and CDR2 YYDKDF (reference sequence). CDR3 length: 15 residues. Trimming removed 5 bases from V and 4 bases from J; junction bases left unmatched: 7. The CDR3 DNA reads TGTGCCACCAGCCCCCGGACTAGCGGGTATTACGAGCAGTACTTC. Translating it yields CATSPRTSGYYEQYF.

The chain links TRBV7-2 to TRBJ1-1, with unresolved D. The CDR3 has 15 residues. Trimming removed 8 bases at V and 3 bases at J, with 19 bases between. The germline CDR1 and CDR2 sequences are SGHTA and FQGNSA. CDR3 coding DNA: TGTGCCAGCGATCGTTCCATTGGTCGGGACACTGAAGCTTTCTTT. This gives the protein CASDRSIGRDTEAFF. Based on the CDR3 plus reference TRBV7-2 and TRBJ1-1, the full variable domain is GAGVSQSPSNKVTEKGKDVELRCDPISGHTALYWYRQSLGQGLEFLIYFQGNSAPDKSGLPSDRFSAERTGGSVSTLTIQRTQQEDSAVYLCASDRSIGRDTEAFFGQGTRLTVV.

CDR3 sequence: CASSLIGYSNQPQHF. The CDR3 DNA follows: TGTGCCAGCAGCTTAATAGGGTATAGCAATCAGCCCCAGCATTTT. This chain connects TRBV7-2 to TRBJ1-5; D remains ambiguous. V dropped 2 bases and J dropped 0 bases, with 8 bases sitting between them. Germline-derived CDR1 and CDR2 are SGHTA and FQGNSA. This CDR3 has 15 amino acids.

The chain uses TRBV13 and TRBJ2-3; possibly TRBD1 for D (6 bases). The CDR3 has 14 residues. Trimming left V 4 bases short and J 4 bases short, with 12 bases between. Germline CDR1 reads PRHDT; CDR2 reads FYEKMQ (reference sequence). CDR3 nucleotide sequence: TGTGCCAGCAGCTCGAGCAGGGGCGCAGATACGCAGTATTTT. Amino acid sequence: CASSSSRGADTQYF.

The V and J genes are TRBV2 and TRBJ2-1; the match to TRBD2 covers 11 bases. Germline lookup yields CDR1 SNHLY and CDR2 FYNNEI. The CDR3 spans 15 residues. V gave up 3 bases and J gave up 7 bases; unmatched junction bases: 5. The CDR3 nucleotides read TGTGCCAGCAGTGAGACTAGCGGGATCACGAATGAGCAGTTCTTC. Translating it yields CASSETSGITNEQFF.

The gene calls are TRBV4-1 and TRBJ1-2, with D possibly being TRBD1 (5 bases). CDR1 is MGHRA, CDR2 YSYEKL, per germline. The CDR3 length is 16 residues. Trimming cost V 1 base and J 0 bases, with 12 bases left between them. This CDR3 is CASSQAPGPTNYGYTF. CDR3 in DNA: TGCGCCAGCAGCCAAGCACCGGGACCTACTAACTATGGCTACACCTTC.

CDR3 residues: CASSLEPGTGTYEQYF. For the CDR3, the DNA is TGCGCCAGCAGCTTGGAACCCGGGACAGGAACCTACGAGCAGTACTTC. The chain links TRBV5-1 to TRBJ2-7; TRBD1 aligns across 8 bases. J was trimmed by 2 bases and V by 0 bases; bases with no gene match: 7. CDR3 length equals 16 residues. Germline CDR1 is SGHRS and CDR2 is YFSETQ.

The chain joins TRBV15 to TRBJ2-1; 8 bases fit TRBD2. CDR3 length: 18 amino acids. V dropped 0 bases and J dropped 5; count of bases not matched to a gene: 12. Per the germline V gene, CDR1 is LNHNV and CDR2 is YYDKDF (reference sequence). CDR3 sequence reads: CATSRDFVGAGVNNEQFF. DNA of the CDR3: TGTGCCACCAGCAGAGATTTCGTTGGAGCGGGAGTAAACAATGAGCAGTTCTTC.

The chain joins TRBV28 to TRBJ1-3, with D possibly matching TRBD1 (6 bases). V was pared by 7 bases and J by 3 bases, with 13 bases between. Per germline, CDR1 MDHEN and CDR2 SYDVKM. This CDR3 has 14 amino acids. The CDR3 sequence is CASIKGGLGNTIYF. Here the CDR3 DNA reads TGTGCCAGCATCAAGGGGGGGCTTGGAAACACCATATATTTT.

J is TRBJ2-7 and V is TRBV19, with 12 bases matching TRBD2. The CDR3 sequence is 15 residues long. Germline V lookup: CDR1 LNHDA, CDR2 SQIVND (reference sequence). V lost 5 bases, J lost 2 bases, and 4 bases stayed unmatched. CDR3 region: CASSLAGGLPYEQYF. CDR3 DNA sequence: TGTGCCAGTAGTCTAGCGGGAGGGCTCCCCTACGAGCAGTACTTC.

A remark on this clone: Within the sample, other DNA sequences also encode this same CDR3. The CDR3 coding sequence is TGTGCCAGCAGTCGGAACACTGAAGCTTTCTTT. It encodes CASSRNTEAFF. The rearrangement uses TRBV28 and TRBJ1-1; D remains unclear. The CDR3 contains 11 residues. Germline CDR1 MDHEN, CDR2 SYDVKM. Trimming stripped 5 bases from V and 1 base from J, with 2 bases between.

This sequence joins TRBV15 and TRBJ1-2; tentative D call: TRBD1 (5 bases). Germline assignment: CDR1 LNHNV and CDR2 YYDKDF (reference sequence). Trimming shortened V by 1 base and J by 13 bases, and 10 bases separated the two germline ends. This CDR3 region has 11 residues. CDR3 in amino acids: CATSRGRGPTF. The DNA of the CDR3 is TGTGCCACCAGCAGAGGCCGGGGCCCCACCTTC.

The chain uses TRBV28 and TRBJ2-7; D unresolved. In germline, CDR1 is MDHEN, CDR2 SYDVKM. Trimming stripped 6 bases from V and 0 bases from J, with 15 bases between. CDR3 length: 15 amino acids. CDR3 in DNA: TGTGCCAGCAGCAGTACCGGTACAAGCTCCTACGAGCAGTACTTC. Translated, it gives CASSSTGTSSYEQYF.

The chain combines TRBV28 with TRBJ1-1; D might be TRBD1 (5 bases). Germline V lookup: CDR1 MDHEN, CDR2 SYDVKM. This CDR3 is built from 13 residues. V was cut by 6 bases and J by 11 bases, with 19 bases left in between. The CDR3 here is CASSSPRWGRAFF. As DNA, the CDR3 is TGTGCCAGCAGCTCCCCCCGGTGGGGGAGGGCTTTCTTT.

The CDR3 nucleotides are TGCGCCAGCAGCCCCGCGGGTTCGTACTCCTACAATGAGCAGTTCTTC. Translating gives CASSPAGSYSYNEQFF. The genes are TRBV5-1 and TRBJ2-1; maybe TRBD2 (5 bases). The V gene's germline CDR1 is SGHRS and CDR2 YFSETQ. This CDR3 region has 16 residues. V shed 4 bases and J shed 0 bases, with 14 bases lying between them.

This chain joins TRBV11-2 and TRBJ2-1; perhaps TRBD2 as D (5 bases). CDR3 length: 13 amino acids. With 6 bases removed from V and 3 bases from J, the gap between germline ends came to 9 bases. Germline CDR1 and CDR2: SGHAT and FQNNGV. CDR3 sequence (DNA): TGTGCCAGCAGACTAGGACGCTACAATGAGCAGTTCTTC. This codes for CASRLGRYNEQFF.

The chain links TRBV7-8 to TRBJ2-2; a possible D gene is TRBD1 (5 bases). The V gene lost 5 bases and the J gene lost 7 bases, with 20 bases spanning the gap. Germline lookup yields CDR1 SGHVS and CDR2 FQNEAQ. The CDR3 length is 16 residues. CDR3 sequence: CASSTERPGLVGELFF. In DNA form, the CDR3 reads TGTGCCAGCAGCACCGAACGACCAGGGTTAGTCGGGGAGCTGTTTTTT.

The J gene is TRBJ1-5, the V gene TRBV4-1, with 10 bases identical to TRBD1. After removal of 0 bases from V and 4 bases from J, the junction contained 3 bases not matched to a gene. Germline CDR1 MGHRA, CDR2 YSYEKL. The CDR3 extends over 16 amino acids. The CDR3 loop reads CASSQDGTGVNQPQHF. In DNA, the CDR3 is TGCGCCAGCAGCCAAGATGGGACAGGGGTGAATCAGCCCCAGCATTTT.

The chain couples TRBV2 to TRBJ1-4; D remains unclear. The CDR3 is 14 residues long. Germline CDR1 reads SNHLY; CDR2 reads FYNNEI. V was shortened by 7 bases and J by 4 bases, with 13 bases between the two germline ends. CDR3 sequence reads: CASKNGSYNEKLFF. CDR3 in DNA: TGTGCCAGCAAGAATGGAAGTTATAATGAAAAACTGTTTTTT.

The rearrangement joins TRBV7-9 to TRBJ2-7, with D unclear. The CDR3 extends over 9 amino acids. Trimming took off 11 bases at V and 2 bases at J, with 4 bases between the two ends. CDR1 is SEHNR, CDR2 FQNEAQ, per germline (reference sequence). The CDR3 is CAPAYEQYF. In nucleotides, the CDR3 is TGTGCCCCGGCCTACGAGCAGTACTTC.